What follows are 7 T cell receptor beta chains derived from one specimen sequenced in a study of cytomegalovirus exposure and HLA in healthy donors. Using immunoSEQ multiplex PCR, the repertoire was profiled, and TCRdb retains in-frame clones only, with some absent. The sample contains under 250,000 clones, roughly 80% of which appear only once. The specimen was PBMCs. Receptor source: a woman aged 18 to 35 in good health and CMV-seronegative.

This chain's CDR3 is CASSLSETDTQYF. The CDR3, as DNA: TGTGCCAGCAGCCTATCCGAGACCGATACGCAGTATTTT. This chain uses TRBV6-5 with TRBJ2-3; D gene unclear. Trimming took 6 bases from V and 6 from J, leaving 13 bases between them. This CDR3 spans 13 amino acids. Germline V gene sequence: CDR1 MNHEY, CDR2 SVGAGI.

CDR3 sequence (DNA): TGCAGCGCACGGACAGGGATGAACACTGAAGCTTTCTTT. Amino acid sequence: CSARTGMNTEAFF. This chain connects TRBV29-1 to TRBJ1-1; TRBD1 matches at 8 bases. The CDR3 runs to 13 residues. After removal of 7 bases from V and 0 bases from J, the junction contained 4 bases not matched to a gene. Germline CDR1 SQVTM, CDR2 ANQGSEA.

The V call is TRBV28, the J call TRBJ2-7; possible D gene TRBD2, 5 bases. CDR1 is MDHEN and CDR2 is SYDVKM in the germline V gene. The CDR3 has 16 residues. The V and J ends lost 3 bases and 1 base respectively, with 16 bases between them. The CDR3 protein is CASSFRRASRSYEQYF. The CDR3 DNA is TGTGCCAGCAGTTTCCGTCGGGCTAGCCGTTCCTACGAGCAGTACTTC.

This clone came up a few times. The chain combines TRBV2 with TRBJ1-1; D perhaps matches TRBD1 (6 bases). Deletions cut 2 bases from V and 5 bases from J, with 15 bases between. Per germline, CDR1 SNHLY and CDR2 FYNNEI. CDR3 length equals 15 residues. Here the CDR3 reads CASSESGRGGTEAFF. CDR3 DNA: TGTGCCAGCAGTGAATCGGGCAGGGGTGGTACTGAAGCTTTCTTT. Combining the CDR3 with reference TRBV2 and TRBJ1-1 gives the whole variable domain EPEVTQTPSHQVTQMGQEVILRCVPISNHLYFYWYRQILGQKVEFLVSFYNNEISEKSEIFDDQFSVERPDGSNFTLKIRSTKLEDSAMYFCASSESGRGGTEAFFGQGTRLTVV.

The chain carries TRBV6-5 and TRBJ2-4; 7 bases line up with TRBD2. Trimming at V came to 4 bases and at J to 1 base, leaving 4 bases not matched to a gene. Germline assignment: CDR1 MNHEY and CDR2 SVGAGI. This CDR3 is built from 15 residues. The CDR3 sequence is CASSWGGTAKNIQYF. As DNA, the CDR3 is TGTGCCAGCAGTTGGGGGGGTACGGCCAAAAACATTCAGTACTTC.

V gene TRBV2 combines with J gene TRBJ1-1, with D hard to call. V dropped 4 bases and J dropped 0 bases, with 9 bases sitting between them. The CDR3 contains 14 residues. Germline V gene sequence: CDR1 SNHLY, CDR2 FYNNEI. The CDR3 region is CASSAEQMNTEAFF. The CDR3 DNA sequence: TGTGCCAGCAGTGCTGAGCAAATGAACACTGAAGCTTTCTTT. The whole variable domain, filled in from reference TRBV2 and TRBJ1-1, reads EPEVTQTPSHQVTQMGQEVILRCVPISNHLYFYWYRQILGQKVEFLVSFYNNEISEKSEIFDDQFSVERPDGSNFTLKIRSTKLEDSAMYFCASSAEQMNTEAFFGQGTRLTVV.

A few counts support this clone. V gene TRBV5-1 combines with J gene TRBJ1-6, with D perhaps TRBD1 (5 bases). Trimming took off 0 bases at V and 10 bases at J, with 14 bases between the two ends. The CDR3 loop spans 15 amino acids. The germline V gene has CDR1 SGHRS and CDR2 YFSETQ. CDR3 coding DNA: TGCGCCAGCAGCTTGGTTTCAGGGTCAGGGTCACCCCTCCACTTT. It codes for CASSLVSGSGSPLHF.